A selection of T cell receptor beta chains follows, all from one sample in a study of memory CD4+ T cells and cytomegalovirus serostatus. TCRdb keeps only in-frame clones here, not all; method: immunoSEQ multiplex PCR. The table lists roughly 60,000 clones, 70% to 80% of them singletons. The sequencing sample was made of memory CD4+ T cells from blood. All receptors derive from an adult in good health and CMV-seronegative. Each CDR3 is given with its conserved first and last residue. D genes are given only for firm matches. Rows may omit the clone size; those that give it use once, few, many or a size class.

TRBJ2-1 | TRBV6-5 | - | TRBD2 | TGTGCCAGCAGTTATAGCGGGAGGGCCGGGTGGTCGGTTGAGTTCTTC | CASSYSGRAGWSVEFF
TRBJ1-1 | TRBV6-5 | - | - | TGTGCCAGCAGTTACTCCCAAGGGGCCGGCACTGAAGCTTTCTTT | CASSYSQGAGTEAFF
TRBJ2-7 | TRBV6-6 | once | - | TGTGCCAGCAGTCGACCCCGCCATGCCTACGAGCAGTACTTC | CASSRPRHAYEQYF
TRBJ2-7 | TRBV2 | - | TRBD2 | TGTGCCAGCGGGACTAGCGGGAGAACCTACGAGCAGTACTTC | CASGTSGRTYEQYF
TRBJ1-3 | TRBV28 | - | TRBD1 | TGTGCCAGCAGTTCCGGACAGGTACCAAACACCATATATTTT | CASSSGQVPNTIYF
TRBJ2-7 | TRBV11-2 | - | - | TGTGCCAGCAGCTCCCGATACGGGGGAGGTTCCTACGAGCAGTACTTC | CASSSRYGGGSYEQYF
TRBJ1-1 | TRBV15 | - | TRBD1 | TGTGCCACCAGCAGCTTAGACAGGGTAGTCTTTGTAGAAGCTTTCTTT | CATSSLDRVVFVEAFF
TRBJ1-3 | TRBV29-1 | - | - | TGCAGCGTTTTGTGGACTGGAAACACCATATATTTT | CSVLWTGNTIYF
TRBJ2-7 | TRBV19 | - | TRBD1 | TGTGCCAGTAGTCTCCAGAGGACAGGAGCCTCATACACCTACGAGCAGTACTTC | CASSLQRTGASYTYEQYF
TRBJ2-1 | TRBV19 | - | - | TGTGCCAGTAGTATAGATGGGGATGAGCAGTTCTTC | CASSIDGDEQFF